This T cell receptor beta chain was sequenced for a study of early T cells in non-severe SARS-CoV-2 infection. The CDR3 contains 17 residues. CDR1 KGHSH and CDR2 LQKENI come from the germline V gene. V lost 0 bases to trimming and J lost 3 bases; unmatched junction nucleotides: 7. Unique molecular identifiers were added to individual cDNA molecules. A single record per CDR3 protein comes from TCRdb applying MiXCR to the 5' RACE reads. Here the sample spans about 33,000 distinct CDR3 sequences, less than 5.5% being singletons. This clonotype came up many times. This TCR derives from an adult who was a healthcare worker with PCR-confirmed SARS-CoV-2 infection or an uninfected control (not recorded which). V usage is TRBV18 and J usage is TRBJ2-1, with TRBD2 matching over 8 bases. Input material: whole blood. The CDR3 DNA reads TGTGCCAGCTCACCACCTGGGTTAGCGGGGTTCTACAATGAGCAGTTCTTC. It encodes CASSPPGLAGFYNEQFF.